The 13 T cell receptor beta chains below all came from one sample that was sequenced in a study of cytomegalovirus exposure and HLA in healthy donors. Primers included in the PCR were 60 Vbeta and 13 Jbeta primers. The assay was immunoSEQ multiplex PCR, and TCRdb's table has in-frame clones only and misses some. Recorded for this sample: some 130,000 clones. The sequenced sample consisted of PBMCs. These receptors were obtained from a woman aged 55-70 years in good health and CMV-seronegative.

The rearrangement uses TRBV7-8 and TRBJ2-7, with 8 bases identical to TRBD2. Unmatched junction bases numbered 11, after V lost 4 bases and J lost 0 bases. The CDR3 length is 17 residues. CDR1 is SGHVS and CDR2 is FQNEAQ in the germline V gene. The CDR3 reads CASSSSKQAGVSYEQYF. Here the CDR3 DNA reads TGTGCCAGCAGCTCTAGTAAACAAGCGGGGGTCTCCTACGAGCAGTACTTC.

CDR3 nucleotides: TGTGCCAGCTCCAAGGACAGTAATTCACCCCTCCACTTT. Amino acids: CASSKDSNSPLHF. The J gene is TRBJ1-6, the V gene TRBV18; D is possibly TRBD1 (6 bases). The germline CDR1 and CDR2 sequences are KGHSH and LQKENI. V gave up 6 bases and J gave up 6 bases, with 9 bases separating them. The CDR3 totals 13 residues.

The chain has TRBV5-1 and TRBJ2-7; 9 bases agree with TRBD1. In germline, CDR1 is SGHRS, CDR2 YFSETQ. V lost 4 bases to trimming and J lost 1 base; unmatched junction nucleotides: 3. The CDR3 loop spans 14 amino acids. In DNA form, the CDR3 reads TGCGCCAGCAGCACTGGGACAGGGTCCTACGAGCAGTACTTC. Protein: CASSTGTGSYEQYF.

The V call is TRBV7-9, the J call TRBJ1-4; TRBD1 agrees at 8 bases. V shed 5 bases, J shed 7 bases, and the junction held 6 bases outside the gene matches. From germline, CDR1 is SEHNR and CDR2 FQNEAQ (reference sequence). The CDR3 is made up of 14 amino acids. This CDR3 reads CASSRQGMSEKLFF. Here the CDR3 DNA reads TGTGCCAGCAGCCGACAGGGGATGAGTGAAAAACTGTTTTTT.

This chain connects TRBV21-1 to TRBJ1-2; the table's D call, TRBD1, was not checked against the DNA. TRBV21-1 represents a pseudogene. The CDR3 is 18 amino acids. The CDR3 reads CASSKALLGQDPNYGYTF. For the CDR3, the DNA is TGTGCCAGCAGCAAAGCGCTACTAGGACAGGACCCTAACTATGGCTACACCTTC.

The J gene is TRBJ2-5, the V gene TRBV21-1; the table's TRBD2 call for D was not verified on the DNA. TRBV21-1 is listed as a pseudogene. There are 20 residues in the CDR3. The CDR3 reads CASSKVRLAGEGGSQETQYF. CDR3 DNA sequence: TGTGCCAGCAGCAAAGTTCGGCTAGCGGGAGAGGGGGGCTCCCAAGAGACCCAGTACTTC.

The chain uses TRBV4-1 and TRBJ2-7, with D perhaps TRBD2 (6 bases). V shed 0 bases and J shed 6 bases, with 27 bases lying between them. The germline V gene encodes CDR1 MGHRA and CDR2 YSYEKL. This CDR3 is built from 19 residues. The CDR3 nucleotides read TGCGCCAGCAGCCAAGAAACAGGCGGGCGGGTCGGGGGAGTCGGCGAGCAGTACTTC. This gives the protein CASSQETGGRVGGVGEQYF.

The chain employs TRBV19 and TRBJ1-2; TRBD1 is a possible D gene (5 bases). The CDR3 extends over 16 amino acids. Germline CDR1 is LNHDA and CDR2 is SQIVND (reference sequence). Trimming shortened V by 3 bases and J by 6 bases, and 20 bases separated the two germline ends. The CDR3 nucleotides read TGTGCCAGTAGTATGCGGGGACGGATACCTGGAAATGGCTACACCTTC. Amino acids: CASSMRGRIPGNGYTF. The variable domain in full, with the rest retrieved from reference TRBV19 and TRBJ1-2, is DGGITQSPKYLFRKEGQNVTLSCEQNLNHDAMYWYRQDPGQGLRLIYYSQIVNDFQKGDIAEGYSVSREKKESFPLTVTSAQKNPTAFYLCASSMRGRIPGNGYTFGSGTRLTVV.

CDR3 sequence reads: CASSPYRSWGTDTQYF. CDR3 in DNA: TGTGCCAGCAGCCCGTACAGGAGCTGGGGCACAGATACGCAGTATTTT. The chain carries TRBV7-9 and TRBJ2-3; D perhaps matches TRBD1 (5 bases). V was trimmed by 5 bases and J by 1 base, leaving 16 bases between them. The CDR3 is 16 amino acids. The germline V gene has CDR1 SEHNR and CDR2 FQNEAQ (reference sequence). Using reference TRBV7-9 and TRBJ2-3 for the parts outside the CDR3, the full variable domain is DTGVSQNPRHKITKRGQNVTFRCDPISEHNRLYWYRQTLGQGPEFLTYFQNEAQLEKSRLLSDRFSAERPKGSFSTLEIQRTEQGDSAMYLCASSPYRSWGTDTQYFGPGTRLTVL.

The CDR3 coding sequence is TGTGCCAGCAGTTTGATGGGAGTACGGTGGAACACCGGGGAGCTGTTTTTT. Translation: CASSLMGVRWNTGELFF. The chain has TRBV27 and TRBJ2-2, with D maybe TRBD2 (5 bases). The CDR3 length is 17 residues. The V end lost 3 bases, the J end lost 1 base, and 15 bases lay between the germline ends. In germline, CDR1 is MNHEY, CDR2 SMNVEV (reference sequence).

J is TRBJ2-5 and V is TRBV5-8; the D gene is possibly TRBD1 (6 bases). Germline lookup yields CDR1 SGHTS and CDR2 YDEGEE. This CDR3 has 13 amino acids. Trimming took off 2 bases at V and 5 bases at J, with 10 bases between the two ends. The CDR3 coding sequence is TGTGCCAGCAGCTTTGACAGGTGGGAGACCCAGTACTTC. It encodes CASSFDRWETQYF.

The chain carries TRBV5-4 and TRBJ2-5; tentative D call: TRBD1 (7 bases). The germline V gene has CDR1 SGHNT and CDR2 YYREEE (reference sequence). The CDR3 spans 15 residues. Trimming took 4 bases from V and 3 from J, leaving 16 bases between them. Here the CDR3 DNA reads TGTGCCAGCAGCCCCCCAGGGGGGACAAAAGAGACCCAGTACTTC. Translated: CASSPPGGTKETQYF. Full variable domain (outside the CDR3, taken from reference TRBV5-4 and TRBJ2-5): ETGVTQSPTHLIKTRGQQVTLRCSSQSGHNTVSWYQQALGQGPQFIFQYYREEENGRGNFPPRFSGLQFPNYSSELNVNALELDDSALYLCASSPPGGTKETQYFGPGTRLLVL.

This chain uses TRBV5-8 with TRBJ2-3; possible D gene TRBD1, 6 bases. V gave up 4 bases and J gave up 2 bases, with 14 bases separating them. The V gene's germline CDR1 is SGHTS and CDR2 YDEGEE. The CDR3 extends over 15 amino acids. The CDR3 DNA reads TGTGCCAGCAGCCTCCTGGACAGATACACAGATACGCAGTATTTT. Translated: CASSLLDRYTDTQYF.